A selection of T cell receptor beta chains follows, all from one sample in a study of blood T cell repertoires in COVID-19. Here immunoSEQ multiplex PCR was the method, and the copy in TCRdb shows in-frame clones only, minus some. The sample yields roughly 30,000 clones, more than 80% seen once. Source material: peripheral blood. The receptors were sampled from a human donor in a cohort sampled during active COVID-19. CDR3s include the opening cysteine and the closing phenylalanine or tryptophan. The D gene is left open where the match is weak. Clone size is given for some rows only: seen once, a few or many times, or a class if the clone is expanded.

j_call clone_size v_call d_call cdr3_aa cdr3_nt
TRBJ2-5 - TRBV15 TRBD2 CATSRNRPGREETQYF TGTGCCACCAGCAGAAACCGCCCGGGGAGGGAAGAGACCCAGTACTTC
TRBJ2-3 once TRBV4-3 TRBD1 CASSQVGQGRTDTQYF TGCGCCAGCAGCCAAGTGGGACAGGGTCGCACAGATACGCAGTATTTT
TRBJ1-4 few TRBV7-9 - CASNPGVALFF TGTGCCAGCAACCCGGGGGTAGCACTGTTTTTT
TRBJ2-1 - TRBV7-6 TRBD2 CASKKTSGVYNEQFF TGTGCCAGCAAAAAGACTAGCGGGGTCTACAATGAGCAGTTCTTC
TRBJ1-3 few TRBV11-1 - CASSAQSSGNTIYF TGTGCCAGCAGCGCGCAAAGCTCTGGAAACACCATATATTTT
TRBJ2-1 - TRBV12-3/TRBV12-4 - CASSLDRYNEQFF TGTGCCAGCAGTTTAGACAGGTACAATGAGCAGTTCTTC
TRBJ1-1 - TRBV7-8 - CASSLGLSGTRIMNTEAFF TGTGCCAGCAGCTTAGGATTAAGTGGCACGAGGATTATGAACACTGAAGCTTTCTTT
TRBJ2-1 - TRBV5-4 TRBD1 CASSMGTEPYNEQFF TGTGCCAGCAGCATGGGGACAGAGCCGTACAATGAGCAGTTCTTC
TRBJ1-6 - TRBV3-1/TRBV3-2 TRBD1 CASKDRGNSPLHF TGTGCCAGCAAGGACAGGGGTAATTCACCCCTCCACTTT
TRBJ2-7 - TRBV6-5 - CASSYNGRGGSYEQYF TGTGCCAGCAGTTACAATGGAAGGGGAGGATCCTACGAGCAGTACTTC
TRBJ2-7 - TRBV2 TRBD1 CASKIGQGVTYEQYF TGTGCCAGCAAAATCGGACAGGGCGTAACCTACGAGCAGTACTTC
TRBJ1-4 - TRBV3-1/TRBV3-2 TRBD1 CASSHRGRGVNEKLFF TGTGCCAGCAGTCACAGGGGGCGCGGGGTTAATGAAAAACTGTTTTTT
TRBJ1-2 - TRBV5-1 TRBD1 CASSARDRGQGYTF TGCGCCAGCAGCGCCCGGGACAGGGGACAGGGCTACACCTTC
TRBJ2-1 - TRBV30 TRBD2 CAFPIAGGLNEQFF TGTGCCTTCCCAATAGCGGGGGGGCTTAATGAGCAGTTCTTC
TRBJ2-1 - TRBV9 TRBD2 CASSGPTSGGAGEQFF TGTGCCAGCAGCGGGCCTACTAGCGGGGGGGCCGGTGAGCAGTTCTTC
TRBJ2-7 once TRBV21-1 - CASRGQGTYEQYF TGTGCCAGCAGGGGGCAGGGGACCTACGAGCAGTACTTC
TRBJ2-5 - TRBV6-5 TRBD2 CASRAGALQETQYF TGTGCCAGCCGAGCGGGGGCCCTCCAAGAGACCCAGTACTTC
TRBJ1-1 - TRBV27 TRBD1 CASSLPPGTGATEAFF TGTGCCAGCAGTTTACCCCCAGGGACAGGGGCCACTGAAGCTTTCTTT
TRBJ1-5 few TRBV5-4 TRBD1 CASSLGGTGRNQPQHF TGTGCCAGCAGCTTGGGGGGGACAGGGAGAAATCAGCCCCAGCATTTT
TRBJ2-5 - TRBV19 - CASSRLQQETQYF TGTGCCAGTAGTAGACTCCAACAAGAGACCCAGTACTTC
TRBJ2-7 - TRBV3-1/TRBV3-2 - CASQGGRYSYEQYF TGTGCCAGCCAGGGGGGAAGGTACTCCTACGAGCAGTACTTC
TRBJ2-2 - TRBV5-1 TRBD2 CASSIGLASGELFF TGCGCCAGCAGCATAGGACTAGCCTCCGGGGAGCTGTTTTTT
TRBJ2-2 - TRBV10-1 - CASSVAEYTGELFF TGCGCCAGCAGTGTGGCAGAATACACCGGGGAGCTGTTTTTT
TRBJ1-1 - TRBV6-1 - CASSEVPGIKAFF TGTGCCAGCAGTGAAGTCCCAGGGATCAAAGCTTTCTTT
TRBJ1-3 - TRBV2 - CASSGISGNTIYF TGTGCCAGCTCAGGGATCTCTGGAAACACCATATATTTT
TRBJ2-7 - TRBV9 TRBD2 CASSVGGSGGHYEQYF TGTGCCAGCAGCGTAGGTGGTAGCGGGGGCCACTACGAGCAGTACTTC
TRBJ2-3 - TRBV6-5 TRBD2 CASSYGGGSTDTQYF TGTGCCAGCAGTTACGGCGGGGGGAGCACAGATACGCAGTATTTT
TRBJ2-7 - TRBV6-1 - CASSDAGALSYEQYF TGTGCCAGCAGTGACGCGGGGGCCCTCTCCTACGAGCAGTACTTC
TRBJ1-1 - TRBV3-1/TRBV3-2 TRBD1 CASSPTGGDTEAFF TGTGCCAGCAGCCCGACAGGGGGGGACACTGAAGCTTTCTTT
TRBJ1-3 - TRBV3-1/TRBV3-2 TRBD1 CASSHKDRSFSSGNTIYF TGTGCCAGCAGCCATAAGGACAGGTCTTTCAGCTCTGGAAACACCATATATTTT
TRBJ2-2 - TRBV5-1 TRBD1 CASSWTGGGSTGELFF TGCGCCAGCAGCTGGACAGGGGGCGGCAGCACCGGGGAGCTGTTTTTT
TRBJ1-1 few TRBV7-9 - CASSLSGAHTEAFF TGTGCCAGCAGCTTATCAGGGGCACACACTGAAGCTTTCTTT
TRBJ2-3 few TRBV27 TRBD2 CASSSSRPGAGGPGTQYF TGTGCCAGCAGTTCATCCCGCCCAGGAGCGGGGGGGCCGGGTACGCAGTATTTT
TRBJ1-3 - TRBV7-9 - CASREGSGNTIYF TGTGCCAGCAGGGAGGGCAGTGGAAACACCATATATTTT
TRBJ2-3 - TRBV5-6 - CASSLPTNTQYF TGTGCCAGCAGCTTGCCTACTAACACGCAGTATTTT
TRBJ2-5 once TRBV7-9 - CASSQGTQQDRQETQYF TGTGCCAGCAGCCAAGGTACACAGCAAGACCGCCAAGAGACCCAGTACTTC
TRBJ1-5 - TRBV19 - CASSITGGNQPQHF TGTGCCAGTAGTATTACGGGGGGCAATCAGCCCCAGCATTTT
TRBJ2-1 - TRBV5-4 - CASSAQGGSYNEQFF TGTGCCAGCAGCGCCCAGGGAGGTTCCTACAATGAGCAGTTCTTC
TRBJ2-3 - TRBV7-9 - CASSLTDTQYF TGTGCCAGCAGCCTTACAGATACGCAGTATTTT
TRBJ1-1 - TRBV19 - CASSMREPNTEAFF TGTGCCAGTAGTATGAGGGAACCCAACACTGAAGCTTTCTTT
TRBJ1-4 - TRBV18 TRBD1 CASSPQGAANEKLFF TGTGCCAGCTCACCACAGGGGGCAGCGAATGAAAAACTGTTTTTT
TRBJ1-5 - TRBV6-1 - CASSVSGTHSNQPQHF TGTGCCAGCAGTGTTTCAGGGACTCATAGCAATCAGCCCCAGCATTTT
TRBJ1-1 - TRBV18 - CASSPTTNTEAFF TGTGCCAGCTCACCGACTACCAACACTGAAGCTTTCTTT
TRBJ1-5 once TRBV24-1 - CATHTRRGGNQPQHF TGTGCCACCCACACCCGCCGGGGTGGGAATCAGCCCCAGCATTTT
TRBJ2-1 - TRBV6-5 - CASSYGQGYEQFF TGTGCCAGCAGTTACGGCCAGGGGTATGAGCAGTTCTTC
TRBJ1-2 - TRBV2 TRBD1 CASTNTGGGYTF TGTGCCAGCACCAACACAGGGGGGGGCTACACCTTC
TRBJ2-1 - TRBV7-3 TRBD2 CASSLGTSGYNEQFF TGTGCCAGCAGCCTTGGGACTAGCGGGTACAATGAGCAGTTCTTC
TRBJ1-2 few TRBV5-1 - CASSLEREGYTF TGCGCCAGCAGCTTGGAAAGGGAGGGCTACACCTTC
TRBJ2-3 - TRBV4-2 TRBD2 CASSQELAVGTDTQYF TGTGCCAGCAGCCAAGAACTAGCGGTTGGCACAGATACGCAGTATTTT
TRBJ2-7 once TRBV5-4 TRBD1 CASSLGQGAEEQYF TGTGCCAGCAGCTTGGGTCAGGGGGCGGAGGAGCAGTACTTC
TRBJ2-7 - TRBV7-9 - CASSFRERCF TGTGCCAGCAGCTTCAGGGAAAGATGCTTC
TRBJ2-7 - TRBV5-4 - CASSSPRGSSYEQYF TGTGCCAGCAGCTCCCCTCGAGGGAGCTCCTACGAGCAGTACTTC
TRBJ2-1 - TRBV9 - CASSPRQSKANEQFF TGTGCCAGCAGCCCGCGACAGTCCAAAGCGAATGAGCAGTTCTTC